Reported below is one TCR beta chain. Its antigen is not identified. The data originate from a study of Graves' ophthalmopathy and Graves' hyperthyroidism. The study, taken as a whole, reports: Discrimination between ophthalmopathy and stable hyperthyroidism by a 13-signature model showed nearly 90% sensitivity and almost 83% specificity.

The CDR3 contains 14 residues. The germline V gene encodes CDR1 SGHRS and CDR2 YFSETQ. Germline trimming cut 5 bases from V and 7 bases from J; bases unmatched to any gene: 5. Amplification of the TCR beta CDR3 regions used RNA transcripts (as template). Second-round multiplex PCR followed a first-round RT-PCR using HTBI primers. MiXCR, run by TCRdb on the multiplex PCR reads, gives a single entry per CDR3 protein. The sample records about 1.1 million distinct CDR3 sequences, about 38% being singletons. The sample consisted of peripheral blood or thyroid tissue (not recorded which). The receptor was isolated from an adult man with Graves' hyperthyroidism. The chain is built from TRBV5-1 and TRBJ1-6; TRBD1 aligns across 8 bases. This CDR3 reads CASRMGQENSPLHF. In nucleotides, the CDR3 is TGCGCCAGCAGGATGGGACAGGAGAATTCACCCCTCCACTTT.